What follows are 19 T cell receptor beta chains derived from one specimen sequenced in a study of shared clonotypes between healthy human individuals (dated by TCRdb to about 2020). Receptor amplification or capture employed the immunoSEQ multiplex PCR assay. The clones in this table, taken by TCRdb from immuneACCESS, are in-frame only. Not every clone is retained; where verified, under half of the shortfall comes from an unresolved V gene, and the cause of the rest is unknown. The sample table records more than 150,000 clones; approximately 95% of these occur just once. Together, the top ten hold around 0.072% of the sample. Sequencing was performed on naive CD4+ T cells sorted from blood. The sample's cell subset or site label is to be understood as: CD45RA+ positively selected. All receptors come from a woman in her 30s in good health.

This chain uses TRBV5-1 with TRBJ1-1; D is possibly TRBD1 (5 bases). The CDR3 has 15 residues. The germline gives CDR1 SGHRS, CDR2 YFSETQ. V lost 0 bases, J lost 5 bases, and 14 bases lay in between. The CDR3 nucleotides read TGCGCCAGCAGCTTGGATTCAGGGAAAGTTACTGAAGCTTTCTTT. Translating it yields CASSLDSGKVTEAFF.

This chain connects TRBV27 to TRBJ1-2, with 7 bases that match TRBD1. V lost 8 bases and J lost 4; bases outside the gene matches: 4. Per germline, CDR1 MNHEY and CDR2 SMNVEV (reference sequence). The CDR3 runs to 12 residues. This CDR3 is CASGRGLYGYTF. DNA for the CDR3: TGTGCCAGCGGGAGGGGGCTCTATGGCTACACCTTC.

The chain has TRBV5-8 and TRBJ1-5; perhaps TRBD1 as D (5 bases). Germline values: CDR1 SGHTS, CDR2 YDEGEE. The CDR3 has 15 amino acids. Between the trimmed V and J ends, which lost 0 bases and 0 bases, there was a span of 7 bases. The CDR3 region is CASSLGGHSNQPQHF. The CDR3 region has the DNA TGTGCCAGCAGCTTGGGGGGCCATAGCAATCAGCCCCAGCATTTT. Based on the CDR3 plus reference TRBV5-8 and TRBJ1-5, the full variable domain is EAGVTQSPTHLIKTRGQQATLRCSPISGHTSVYWYQQALGLGLQFLLWYDEGEERNRGNFPPRFSGRQFPNYSSELNVNALELEDSALYLCASSLGGHSNQPQHFGDGTRLSIL.

The chain links TRBV29-1 to TRBJ2-1; a possible D gene is TRBD2 (6 bases). The CDR3 runs to 14 residues. With 6 bases removed from V and 0 bases from J, the gap between germline ends came to 12 bases. Germline assignment: CDR1 SQVTM and CDR2 ANQGSEA. The CDR3: CSVLSGFSYNEQFF. CDR3 DNA: TGCAGCGTATTAAGCGGGTTCTCCTACAATGAGCAGTTCTTC.

This rearrangement joins TRBV5-1 to TRBJ2-7, with D perhaps matching TRBD2 (6 bases). V was pared by 0 bases and J by 5 bases, with 15 bases between. Looked up from germline, CDR1 is SGHRS and CDR2 is YFSETQ. The CDR3 sequence is 15 residues long. DNA of the CDR3: TGCGCCAGCAGCTTGGTTGGTGCCTCGGGGGACGAGCAGTACTTC. Its protein product is CASSLVGASGDEQYF.

This chain links TRBV27 with TRBJ2-7, with unresolved D. Trimming pared 3 bases from V and 7 bases from J, leaving 13 bases between. The V gene's germline CDR1 is MNHEY and CDR2 SMNVEV (reference sequence). This CDR3 has 13 residues. The CDR3 loop reads CASSFTLGWEQYF. CDR3 nucleotides: TGTGCCAGCAGTTTCACCCTGGGGTGGGAGCAGTACTTC.

V gene TRBV9 combines with J gene TRBJ2-5; no clear D. In germline, CDR1 is SGDLS, CDR2 YYNGEE. Trimming stripped 2 bases from V and 5 bases from J, with 19 bases between. This CDR3 has 16 residues. The CDR3 nucleotides are TGTGCCAGCAGCGTCTCCTCCTCTAGGGTTCAGGAGACCCAGTACTTC. Translated, it gives CASSVSSSRVQETQYF.

The chain has TRBV2 and TRBJ2-7, with D possibly matching TRBD2 (6 bases). The CDR3 is made up of 15 amino acids. Germline values: CDR1 SNHLY, CDR2 FYNNEI. Trimming removed 2 bases at V and 5 bases at J, with 16 bases between. The CDR3 DNA reads TGTGCCAGCAGTGAATTGGAGGGAAGAGTCGACGAGCAGTACTTC. It specifies CASSELEGRVDEQYF. The complete variable domain, with remaining parts taken from reference TRBV2 and TRBJ2-7, reads EPEVTQTPSHQVTQMGQEVILRCVPISNHLYFYWYRQILGQKVEFLVSFYNNEISEKSEIFDDQFSVERPDGSNFTLKIRSTKLEDSAMYFCASSELEGRVDEQYFGPGTRLTVT.

The V gene is TRBV4-1, the J gene TRBJ2-5; 9 bases align to TRBD2. The DNA end lines up better with TRBJ2-7; the J call may be wrong. Germline assignment: CDR1 MGHRA and CDR2 YSYEKL. The CDR3 length is 15 residues. The CDR3 region is CASSQETSGTYEQYF. Here the CDR3 DNA reads TGCGCCAGCAGCCAAGAGACTAGCGGTACCTACGAGCAGTACTTC.

The chain has TRBV21-1 and TRBJ2-7; TRBD1 is the table's D call, not checked against the DNA. TRBV21-1 is classified as a pseudogene. The CDR3 length is 12 residues. The CDR3 sequence is CASSTRVDEQYF. The CDR3 DNA is TGTGCCAGCAGCACCAGGGTCGACGAGCAGTACTTC.

V usage is TRBV30 and J usage is TRBJ2-3; D remains unclear. V was shortened by 5 bases and J by 8 bases, with 8 bases between the two germline ends. There are 10 residues in the CDR3. Germline values: CDR1 GTSNPN, CDR2 SVGIG (reference sequence). CDR3 DNA sequence: TGTGCCTGGGGTACGGTTACGCAGTATTTT. This sequence encodes CAWGTVTQYF. Supplemented by reference TRBV30 and TRBJ2-3, the full variable domain reads SQTIHQWPATLVQPVGSPLSLECTVEGTSNPNLYWYRQAAGRGLQLLFYSVGIGQISSEVPQNLSASRPQDRQFILSSKKLLLSDSGFYLCAWGTVTQYFGPGTRLTVL.

The V and J genes are TRBV11-2 and TRBJ2-7, with D uncertain. The CDR3 spans 14 residues. CDR1 is SGHAT, CDR2 FQNNGV, per germline. Trimming left V 2 bases short and J 0 bases short, with 8 bases between. The DNA of the CDR3 is TGTGCCAGCAGCTTAAACGGGTTCTCCTACGAGCAGTACTTC. Protein: CASSLNGFSYEQYF.

The V gene is TRBV15, the J gene TRBJ2-7, with TRBD2 identical over 8 bases. The V segment lost 0 bases and the J segment 2 bases; nucleotides outside the gene matches: 6. Germline values: CDR1 LNHNV, CDR2 YYDKDF (reference sequence). The CDR3 is made up of 16 amino acids. The CDR3 region has the DNA TGTGCCACCAGCAGAGAGTTGGGGCGGGAGGCCTACGAGCAGTACTTC. It codes for CATSRELGREAYEQYF.

This clone has a single count. The chain is built from TRBV11-2 and TRBJ2-5, with no clear D. Matching the DNA end better, TRBJ2-7 makes the J call doubtful. This CDR3 has 14 amino acids. Germline values: CDR1 SGHAT, CDR2 FQNNGV. In DNA form, the CDR3 reads TGTGCCAGTAGGCCCGGTCCTAGGTCCTACGAGCAGTACTTC. The encoded protein is CASRPGPRSYEQYF.

The V call is TRBV18, the J call TRBJ2-7; tentatively, D is TRBD2 (5 bases). The germline gives CDR1 KGHSH, CDR2 LQKENI. The CDR3 is made up of 17 amino acids. V was shortened by 1 base and J by 4 bases, with 20 bases between the two germline ends. The CDR3 sequence is CASSPLARSTIRYEQYF. CDR3 DNA: TGTGCCAGCTCACCACTAGCGCGATCTACCATAAGATACGAGCAGTACTTC.

The rearrangement uses TRBV5-1 and TRBJ1-3; D gene uncertain. The CDR3 consists of 17 residues. V was clipped by 0 bases and J by 3 bases, with 16 bases between them. Germline CDR1 SGHRS, CDR2 YFSETQ. The CDR3 sequence is CASSLASGIGLGNTIYF. The CDR3 DNA follows: TGCGCCAGCAGCTTGGCGTCCGGGATCGGACTTGGAAACACCATATATTTT.

The CDR3 spells CASSLEGRRGYTF. In DNA form, the CDR3 reads TGTGCCAGCAGCTTGGAGGGGCGGCGAGGCTACACCTTC. The rearrangement links TRBV5-4 to TRBJ1-2; tentatively, D is TRBD1 (5 bases). Between the trimmed V and J ends, which lost 0 bases and 8 bases, there was a span of 11 bases. This CDR3 is built from 13 residues. Germline assignment: CDR1 SGHNT and CDR2 YYREEE (reference sequence). The whole variable domain, remainder taken from reference TRBV5-4 and TRBJ1-2, is ETGVTQSPTHLIKTRGQQVTLRCSSQSGHNTVSWYQQALGQGPQFIFQYYREEENGRGNFPPRFSGLQFPNYSSELNVNALELDDSALYLCASSLEGRRGYTFGSGTRLTVV.

This clone was found once. The CDR3 region is CASTLSRVSTEYEQYF. For the CDR3, the DNA is TGTGCCAGCACCCTCTCAAGGGTTTCCACAGAGTACGAGCAGTACTTC. The chain is built from TRBV11-3 and TRBJ2-7, with D uncertain. V lost 7 bases, J lost 4 bases, and 23 bases lay in between. Germline CDR1 SGHNT, CDR2 YENEEA. This CDR3 contains 16 residues.

The chain is built from TRBV29-1 and TRBJ1-1; D is undetermined. This CDR3 has 12 amino acids. The V end was cut by 5 bases, the J end by 5 bases, with 12 bases between. The V gene's germline CDR1 is SQVTM and CDR2 ANQGSEA. The CDR3 reads CSVREGRTEAFF. The DNA of the CDR3 is TGCAGCGTTAGGGAGGGTAGGACTGAAGCTTTCTTT.